This T cell receptor beta chain was recovered during a study of cytomegalovirus exposure and HLA in healthy donors. Points from the study as a whole: According to a subsequent analysis, TCR clusters identified in the first cohort showed a tendency to co-occur across the 110 or so validation repertoires. TCR sequences were mostly rare, though some public TCRs occurred in many donors.

Data came from immunoSEQ multiplex PCR; TCRdb stores just in-frame clones and leaves some out. The sample has roughly 120,000 clones, approximately 89% seen once. Points on this clone: The antigen remains undetermined.

The validation cohort, a group of over a hundred subjects, included the donors and was separate from the roughly 600-subject first cohort. The sequence came from a woman under 30 in good health and CMV-seronegative. Sequencing was done on a sample of PBMCs.

The CDR3 DNA is TGTGCCAGCAGTCATCAGGGGCGCGGGCAAGAGACCCAGTACTTC. Amino acids: CASSHQGRGQETQYF. The rearrangement links TRBV6-1 to TRBJ2-5; TRBD1 is a possible D gene (6 bases). The V gene lost 5 bases and the J gene lost 2 bases, with 15 bases spanning the gap. Germline V gene lookup returns CDR1 MNHNS and CDR2 SASEGT. The CDR3 is 15 amino acids.